This is a list of T cell receptor beta chains from one sample in a study of shared T cell receptors in the human thymus. Here immunoSEQ multiplex PCR was the method, and the copy in TCRdb shows in-frame clones only, minus some. The sample has 600,000 or so clones; over 75% are singletons. A further study also used this sample, focusing on human thymus T cells.

The sequenced sample consisted of thymocytes. The receptors shown here come from a boy in the first two years of life with a congenital heart defect. CDR3s leave out the opening cysteine and the closing phenylalanine or tryptophan.

cdr3_length: 12; v_call: TRBV19; j_call: TRBJ2-7; cdr3_aa: ASRGTEVPYEQY
cdr3_length: 17; v_call: TRBV5-4; j_call: TRBJ2-7; cdr3_aa: ASSGAFGTGKRSSYEQY
cdr3_length: 16; v_call: TRBV5-1; j_call: TRBJ2-1; cdr3_aa: ASSLDASGTGLSNEQF
cdr3_length: 13; v_call: TRBV4-3; j_call: TRBJ1-2; cdr3_aa: ASSTRGSRLNGYT
cdr3_length: 11; v_call: TRBV29-1; j_call: TRBJ2-7; cdr3_aa: SVYSSGSYEQY
cdr3_length: 16; v_call: TRBV4-2; j_call: TRBJ1-3; cdr3_aa: ASSPKPGQGTGGNTIY
cdr3_length: 12; v_call: TRBV9; j_call: TRBJ2-1; cdr3_aa: ASSVPGGFHEQF
cdr3_length: 13; v_call: TRBV4-3; j_call: TRBJ2-1; cdr3_aa: ASSQDSGQCDEQF
cdr3_length: 13; v_call: TRBV7-2; j_call: TRBJ1-4; cdr3_aa: ASSLTGPTNEKLF
cdr3_length: 12; v_call: TRBV5-8; j_call: TRBJ2-7; cdr3_aa: ASSLRQGASEQY
cdr3_length: 14; v_call: TRBV10-3; j_call: TRBJ2-2; cdr3_aa: AISESRLLLTGELF
cdr3_length: 13; v_call: TRBV5-1; j_call: TRBJ2-3; cdr3_aa: ASSVLMGPLDTQY
cdr3_length: 13; v_call: TRBV5-4; j_call: TRBJ1-2; cdr3_aa: ASSLDARPNYGYT
cdr3_length: 12; v_call: TRBV4-1; j_call: TRBJ1-1; cdr3_aa: ASSQDYAGTEAF
cdr3_length: 12; v_call: TRBV29-1; j_call: TRBJ1-1; cdr3_aa: SVGDRGGGTEAF
cdr3_length: 17; v_call: TRBV4-1; j_call: NA; cdr3_aa: ASSQVLRRVVPNNYEQY
cdr3_length: 13; v_call: TRBV12-5; j_call: TRBJ1-5; cdr3_aa: ASGFGGALNQPQH
cdr3_length: 14; v_call: TRBV12-2; j_call: TRBJ1-5; cdr3_aa: ASRFKSTEGPQPQH
cdr3_length: 13; v_call: TRBV5-6; j_call: TRBJ1-1; cdr3_aa: ASSLSRDRFGAAF
cdr3_length: 15; v_call: TRBV27; j_call: TRBJ2-3; cdr3_aa: ASSLSRQLPYTDTQY
cdr3_length: 12; v_call: TRBV30; j_call: TRBJ2-3; cdr3_aa: AWNSGRALDTQY
cdr3_length: 14; v_call: TRBV5-6; j_call: TRBJ2-7; cdr3_aa: ASSPPDRIALHEQY
cdr3_length: 12; v_call: TRBV29-1; j_call: TRBJ2-1; cdr3_aa: SVNVKRGYNEQF
cdr3_length: 18; v_call: TRBV5-4; j_call: TRBJ1-1; cdr3_aa: ASSPRDRGTPPIGNTEAF
cdr3_length: 11; v_call: TRBV4-2; j_call: TRBJ2-5; cdr3_aa: ASSPHRRGTQY
cdr3_length: 14; v_call: TRBV7-2; j_call: TRBJ2-1; cdr3_aa: ASTQLAGRTYNEQF
cdr3_length: 15; v_call: TRBV29-1; j_call: TRBJ1-2; cdr3_aa: SVKRPLVGGGDYGYT
cdr3_length: 12; v_call: TRBV27; j_call: TRBJ2-4; cdr3_aa: ASSRRQDKNIQY